The clone carrying this T cell receptor beta chain was seen just once. The data originate from a study of blood T cell repertoires in COVID-19. Assay used: immunoSEQ multiplex PCR; TCRdb lists only in-frame clones, some missing. This sample yields about 250,000 clones, of which 90% to 95% are seen a single time; under 2.5% belongs to the top ten. V lost 5 bases to trimming and J lost 5 bases; unmatched junction nucleotides: 4. The CDR3 spans 13 residues. Germline values: CDR1 LGHDT, CDR2 YNNKEL (reference sequence). The TCR was taken from a woman younger than 30 who had recovered from COVID-19. The specimen sequenced was PBMCs or T cells enriched from blood (not recorded which). V usage is TRBV3-1 (or the pseudogene TRBV3-2) and J usage is TRBJ2-5, with 8 positions matching TRBD2. This CDR3 is CASSMTSVETQYF. The CDR3 DNA is TGTGCCAGCAGCATGACTAGCGTCGAGACCCAGTACTTC.